The T cell receptor beta chain described here comes from a study of T-cell reconstitution after alpha-beta-depleted transplantation in children. Turning to this clonotype: Its antigen remains unidentified.

Study conclusions and caveats: Diversity and T-cell counts at one year after transplant derived mostly from new T cells. Several hundred graft clones that had expanded were reportedly the source of alpha-beta T cells about two months after transplant. Recipient T cells and thymic progenitors that survived gave rise to the high TCRbeta diversity observed at day 60 in some patients.

V lost 5 bases and J 7 bases, leaving 11 bases between the germline ends. This CDR3 has 13 residues. CDR1 and CDR2 (germline): SEHNR, FQNEAQ (reference sequence). Preparing the TCRbeta library involved the use of unique molecular identifiers. From the PCR reads, TCRdb called clonotypes with MiXCR, one entry per CDR3 protein. The table lists 600,000 to 800,000 distinct CDR3 sequences, under 15% of them singletons. The sequences come from PBMCs, collected before TCRalphabeta/CD19-depleted stem cell transplant. The sequence derives from a girl aged 2 to 10 with congenital amegakaryocytic thrombocytopenia, due to receive a stem cell transplant. The chain joins TRBV7-9 to TRBJ1-4; D perhaps matches TRBD1 (5 bases). CDR3 DNA: TGTGCCAGCAGCCCAACCCAGGGTGAAAAACTGTTTTTT. Translation gives CASSPTQGEKLFF.